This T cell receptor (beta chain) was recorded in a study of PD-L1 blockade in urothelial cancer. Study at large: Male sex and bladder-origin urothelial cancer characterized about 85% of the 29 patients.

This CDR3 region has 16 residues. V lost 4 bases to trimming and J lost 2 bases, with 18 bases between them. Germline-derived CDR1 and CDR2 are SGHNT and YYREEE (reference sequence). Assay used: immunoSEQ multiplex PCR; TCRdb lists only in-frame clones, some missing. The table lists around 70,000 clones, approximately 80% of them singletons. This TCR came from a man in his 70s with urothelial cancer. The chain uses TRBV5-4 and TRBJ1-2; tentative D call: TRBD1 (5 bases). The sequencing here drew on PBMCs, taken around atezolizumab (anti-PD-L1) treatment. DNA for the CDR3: TGTGCCAGCAGCGGGGCCCAAGTTGATTTCAACTATGGCTACACCTTC. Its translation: CASSGAQVDFNYGYTF. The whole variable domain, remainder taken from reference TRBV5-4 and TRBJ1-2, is ETGVTQSPTHLIKTRGQQVTLRCSSQSGHNTVSWYQQALGQGPQFIFQYYREEENGRGNFPPRFSGLQFPNYSSELNVNALELDDSALYLCASSGAQVDFNYGYTFGSGTRLTVV.